One sample yielded the 24 T cell receptor beta chains listed below, sequenced in a study of T cell responses to AZD1222 COVID-19 vaccine. The data were produced by immunoSEQ multiplex PCR, yet TCRdb's version contains in-frame clones alone and is incomplete. The sample consists of more than 60,000 clones, about nine tenths of them appearing once. This sample comprised peripheral blood, obtained 28 days after the second AZD1222 dose. These receptors originate from an adult who received the AZD1222 COVID-19 vaccine.

This clone was detected only once. CDR3 protein: CASSQGADQPQHF. The CDR3 DNA sequence: TGTGCCAGCTCACAGGGGGCGGATCAGCCCCAGCATTTT. This sequence joins TRBV9 and TRBJ1-5; 9 positions agree with TRBD1. Trimming cost V 7 bases and J 5 bases; bases outside gene matches: 4. This CDR3 is 13 amino acids long. Germline CDR1 and CDR2: SGDLS and YYNGEE.

The chain links TRBV7-2 to TRBJ1-5; 7 nucleotides agree with TRBD1. The CDR3 loop spans 15 amino acids. The V and J ends lost 1 base and 2 bases, in that order; junction bases with no gene match: 2. Germline V gene lookup returns CDR1 SGHTA and CDR2 FQGNSA. The CDR3, as DNA: TGTGCCAGCAGCTTAGACGGACAGGGCAATCAGCCCCAGCATTTT. Encoded protein: CASSLDGQGNQPQHF.

This clone came up once. DNA of the CDR3: TGTGCCAGCAGCCAATCATGGGAGACCCAGTACTTC. Its protein product is CASSQSWETQYF. This chain links TRBV3-1 (or the pseudogene TRBV3-2) with TRBJ2-5; D ambiguous. This CDR3 contains 12 residues. Trimming took 2 bases from V and 5 from J, leaving 6 bases between them. Germline V CDR1 and CDR2: LGHDT, YNNKEL (reference sequence).

This clone showed up just once. The rearrangement uses TRBV28 and TRBJ1-5, with D perhaps TRBD1 (6 bases). The CDR3 sequence is 15 residues long. V lost 9 bases and J lost 7, with 22 bases in between. CDR1 is MDHEN, CDR2 SYDVKM, per germline. The CDR3 DNA is TGTGCCAGTTCTGGGACGGGGGGCGCGGGGCAGCCCCAGCATTTT. This sequence encodes CASSGTGGAGQPQHF.

The gene calls are TRBV6-5 and TRBJ1-1; D may be TRBD1 (6 bases). The CDR3 length is 13 residues. Trimming took off 6 bases at V and 4 bases at J, with 12 bases between the two ends. Germline assignment: CDR1 MNHEY and CDR2 SVGAGI. CDR3 sequence (DNA): TGTGCCAGCAGAACAGGGTACGGCACTGAAGCTTTCTTT. This codes for CASRTGYGTEAFF.

This chain joins TRBV7-2 and TRBJ1-5; 8 nucleotides agree with TRBD1. The CDR3 loop spans 13 amino acids. V lost 3 bases, J lost 6 bases, and 1 base stayed unmatched. CDR1 and CDR2 from the germline V gene are SGHTA and FQGNSA. CDR3: CASSFDRGQPQHF. CDR3 nucleotides: TGTGCCAGCAGCTTTGACAGGGGTCAGCCCCAGCATTTT.

The rearrangement joins TRBV5-1 to TRBJ2-5; D is perhaps TRBD2 (6 bases). V was clipped by 4 bases and J by 2 bases, with 15 bases between them. Germline V lookup: CDR1 SGHRS, CDR2 YFSETQ. CDR3 length: 15 amino acids. The CDR3 DNA reads as TGCGCCAGCAGCGCGGGACCGGCGGGGCAAGAGACCCAGTACTTC. Encoded protein: CASSAGPAGQETQYF.

The chain employs TRBV6-5 and TRBJ1-1; D call uncertain. Trimming pared 5 bases from V and 1 base from J, leaving 11 bases between. The CDR3 contains 14 residues. The germline V gene encodes CDR1 MNHEY and CDR2 SVGAGI. As DNA, the CDR3 is TGTGCCAGCAGTACCGGACTGACGAACACTGAAGCTTTCTTT. It specifies CASSTGLTNTEAFF.

V gene TRBV30 combines with J gene TRBJ1-2; D remains unclear. V was trimmed by 0 bases and J by 8 bases, leaving 4 bases between them. This CDR3 spans 10 amino acids. Germline V lookup: CDR1 GTSNPN, CDR2 SVGIG (reference sequence). CDR3 sequence reads: CAWSVIGYTF. The CDR3 DNA follows: TGTGCCTGGAGTGTAATCGGCTACACCTTC.

This sequence joins TRBV4-1 and TRBJ1-1, with 7 bases matching TRBD1. Germline assignment: CDR1 MGHRA and CDR2 YSYEKL. This CDR3 is built from 17 residues. V shed 4 bases, J shed 0 bases, and the junction held 11 bases outside the gene matches. In DNA, the CDR3 is TGCGCCAGCAGCCCCGGGACAGCCAGAAACATGAACACTGAAGCTTTCTTT. Its protein is CASSPGTARNMNTEAFF.

The rearrangement links TRBV30 to TRBJ1-5; 12 bases are shared with TRBD1. Germline V lookup: CDR1 GTSNPN, CDR2 SVGIG (reference sequence). Trimming removed 3 bases from V and 0 bases from J; junction bases left unmatched: 12. The CDR3 contains 19 residues. The CDR3 is CAWSSSRDRGLPSNQPQHF. The CDR3 coding sequence is TGTGCCTGGAGCTCTTCCCGGGACAGGGGGCTTCCTAGCAATCAGCCCCAGCATTTT.

The CDR3 region is CASSHTGGGEKLFF. CDR3 DNA: TGCGCCAGCAGCCATACAGGGGGCGGTGAAAAACTGTTTTTT. This chain joins TRBV5-1 and TRBJ1-4; 9 positions agree with TRBD1. The germline gives CDR1 SGHRS, CDR2 YFSETQ. There are 14 residues in the CDR3. Germline trimming cut 4 bases from V and 7 bases from J; bases unmatched to any gene: 5. The whole variable domain, remainder taken from reference TRBV5-1 and TRBJ1-4, is KAGVTQTPRYLIKTRGQQVTLSCSPISGHRSVSWYQQTPGQGLQFLFEYFSETQRNKGNFPGRFSGRQFSNSRSEMNVSTLELGDSALYLCASSHTGGGEKLFFGSGTQLSVL.

The chain joins TRBV11-2 to TRBJ1-3; 9 positions match TRBD1. Germline V gene lookup returns CDR1 SGHAT and CDR2 FQNNGV. The CDR3 has 16 amino acids. J gave up 2 bases and V 3 bases, and 5 bases lay outside the gene matches. This chain's CDR3 is CASSFLDRGTGNTIYF. The CDR3 DNA follows: TGTGCCAGCAGCTTCCTAGACAGGGGGACTGGAAACACCATATATTTT.

The rearrangement joins TRBV29-1 to TRBJ1-1; maybe TRBD1 (5 bases). The CDR3 length is 13 residues. Germline CDR1 SQVTM, CDR2 ANQGSEA. Trimming took 5 bases from V and 5 from J, leaving 15 bases between them. CDR3 region: CSVRPQGGTEAFF. As DNA, the CDR3 is TGCAGCGTTCGCCCGCAGGGTGGAACTGAAGCTTTCTTT.

The count of this clone is one. The chain links TRBV19 to TRBJ2-3, with 13 nucleotides matching TRBD2. After removal of 4 bases from V and 4 bases from J, the junction contained 5 bases not matched to a gene. CDR1 LNHDA and CDR2 SQIVND come from the germline V gene (reference sequence). This CDR3 comprises 16 residues. The CDR3, as DNA: TGTGCCAGTAGTAGAGGGGGACTAGCGGGGTCAGATACGCAGTATTTT. Translating gives CASSRGGLAGSDTQYF.

This chain uses TRBV10-1 with TRBJ2-3; TRBD2 is a possible D gene (5 bases). From germline, CDR1 is WNHNN and CDR2 SYGVQD (reference sequence). The CDR3 length is 14 residues. Trimming stripped 5 bases from V and 4 bases from J, with 13 bases between. The CDR3 loop reads CASSKDQRADTQYF. The CDR3 DNA reads TGCGCCAGCAGTAAAGATCAGAGGGCAGATACGCAGTATTTT.

V is TRBV7-6 and J is TRBJ1-3; no reliable D call. Between the trimmed V and J ends, which lost 1 base and 0 bases, there was a span of 10 bases. This CDR3 is built from 16 residues. CDR1 is SGHVS, CDR2 FNYEAQ, per germline. The CDR3 sequence: CASSLGAENSGNTIYF. CDR3 sequence (DNA): TGTGCCAGCAGCTTAGGTGCCGAGAACTCTGGAAACACCATATATTTT.

For the CDR3, the DNA is TGTGCCAGCAGTTTACTCGGGAGGCTGTTTTTT. Translated, it gives CASSLLGRLFF. V and J are TRBV12-3 or TRBV12-4 and TRBJ1-4, with D unclear. The CDR3 loop spans 11 amino acids. V was pared by 2 bases and J by 14 bases, with 9 bases between.

The chain joins TRBV18 to TRBJ2-1, with 8 bases that match TRBD1. The CDR3 covers 11 residues. Germline assignment: CDR1 KGHSH and CDR2 LQKENI. With V trimmed by 2 bases and J by 12 bases, 0 bases remained unmatched. CDR3 region: CASSPGTGQFF. In DNA, the CDR3 is TGTGCCAGCTCACCAGGGACAGGGCAGTTCTTC.

V usage is TRBV18 and J usage is TRBJ2-7; 8 bases agree with TRBD1. The CDR3 contains 14 residues. V was clipped by 3 bases and J by 4 bases; unmatched bases: 5. The germline CDR1 and CDR2 sequences are KGHSH and LQKENI. This chain's CDR3 is CASSPGGQVYEQYF. CDR3 nucleotides: TGTGCCAGCTCACCGGGGGGACAGGTTTACGAGCAGTACTTC. Looking up the rest from reference TRBV18 and TRBJ2-7 gives the full variable domain: NAGVMQNPRHLVRRRGQEARLRCSPMKGHSHVYWYRQLPEEGLKFMVYLQKENIIDESGMPKERFSAEFPKEGPSILRIQQVVRGDSAAYFCASSPGGQVYEQYFGPGTRLTVT.

The chain's CDR3 is CASSLEHGYTF. The CDR3, as DNA: TGTGCCAGCAGCTTGGAACATGGCTACACCTTC. The chain is built from TRBV5-4 and TRBJ1-2; D gene uncertain. The CDR3 sequence is 11 residues long. In germline, CDR1 is SGHNT, CDR2 YYREEE (reference sequence). Trimming pared 0 bases from V and 6 bases from J, leaving 3 bases between. The whole variable domain, remainder taken from reference TRBV5-4 and TRBJ1-2, is ETGVTQSPTHLIKTRGQQVTLRCSSQSGHNTVSWYQQALGQGPQFIFQYYREEENGRGNFPPRFSGLQFPNYSSELNVNALELDDSALYLCASSLEHGYTFGSGTRLTVV.

The chain recombines TRBV7-2 with TRBJ2-1, with D perhaps TRBD1 (7 bases). V lost 5 bases to trimming and J lost 8 bases, with 19 bases between them. CDR1 and CDR2 (germline): SGHTA, FQGNSA. The CDR3 is made up of 15 amino acids. CDR3 region: CASSLRQGGRDEQFF. In nucleotides, the CDR3 is TGTGCCAGCAGCCTTCGACAGGGAGGTCGCGATGAGCAGTTCTTC.

The gene calls are TRBV28 and TRBJ1-1, with no clear D. Germline CDR1 MDHEN, CDR2 SYDVKM. CDR3 size: 14 residues. Deletions cut 5 bases from V and 5 bases from J, with 15 bases between. The chain's CDR3 is CASSPPHSWTEAFF. The CDR3, as DNA: TGTGCCAGCAGTCCCCCCCATAGCTGGACTGAAGCTTTCTTT.

The chain joins TRBV27 to TRBJ2-3; 8 bases map to TRBD2. The CDR3 runs to 13 residues. The junction had 5 bases not matched to a gene; V was cut back by 6 bases and J by 6 bases. Per the germline V gene, CDR1 is MNHEY and CDR2 is SMNVEV (reference sequence). CDR3 nucleotide sequence: TGTGCCAGCAGCTACGTAGCGGGGGATACGCAGTATTTT. This gives the protein CASSYVAGDTQYF.